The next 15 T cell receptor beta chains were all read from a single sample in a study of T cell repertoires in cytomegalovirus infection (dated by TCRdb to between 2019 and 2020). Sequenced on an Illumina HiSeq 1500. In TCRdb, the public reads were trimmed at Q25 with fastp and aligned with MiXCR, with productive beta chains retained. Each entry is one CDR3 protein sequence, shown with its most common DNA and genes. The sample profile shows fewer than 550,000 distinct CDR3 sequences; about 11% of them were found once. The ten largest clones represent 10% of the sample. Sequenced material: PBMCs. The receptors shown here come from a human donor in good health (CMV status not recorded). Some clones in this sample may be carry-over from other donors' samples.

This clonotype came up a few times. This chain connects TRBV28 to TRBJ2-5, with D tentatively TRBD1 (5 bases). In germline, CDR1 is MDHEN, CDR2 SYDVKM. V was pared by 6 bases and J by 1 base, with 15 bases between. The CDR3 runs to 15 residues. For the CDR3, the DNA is TGTGCCAGCAGGGGGTGGCAGGGCGCCCAAGAGACCCAGTACTTC. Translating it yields CASRGWQGAQETQYF. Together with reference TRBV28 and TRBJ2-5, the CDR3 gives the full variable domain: DVKVTQSSRYLVKRTGEKVFLECVQDMDHENMFWYRQDPGLGLRLIYFSYDVKMKEKGDIPEGYSVSREKKERFSLILESASTNQTSMYLCASRGWQGAQETQYFGPGTRLLVL.

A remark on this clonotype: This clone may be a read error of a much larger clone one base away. The CDR3 nucleotides are TGTGCCAGCAGCTTGGCCGCGGAAGGGGGGCACTACGAGCAGTACTTC. It yields the protein CASSLAAEGGHYEQYF. The J gene is TRBJ2-7, the V gene TRBV5-6, with D possibly called TRBD1 or TRBD2 (6 bases each). Per the germline V gene, CDR1 is SGHDT and CDR2 is YYEEEE. The V end lost 0 bases, the J end lost 3 bases, and 16 bases lay between the germline ends. The CDR3 has 16 amino acids.

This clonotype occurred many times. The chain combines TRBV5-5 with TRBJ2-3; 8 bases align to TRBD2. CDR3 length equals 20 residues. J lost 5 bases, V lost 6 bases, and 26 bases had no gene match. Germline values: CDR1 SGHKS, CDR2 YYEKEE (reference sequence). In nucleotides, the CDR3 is TGTGCCAGCACCCCAAGAGCGGGGGATGAAGTAGGGGCATGGGGAGATACGCAGTATTTT. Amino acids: CASTPRAGDEVGAWGDTQYF.

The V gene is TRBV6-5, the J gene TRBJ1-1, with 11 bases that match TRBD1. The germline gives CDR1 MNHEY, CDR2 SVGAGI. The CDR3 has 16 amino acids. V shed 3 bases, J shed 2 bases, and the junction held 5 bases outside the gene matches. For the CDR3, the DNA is TGTGCCAGCAGTTATACGGGACAGGGGGATAACACTGAAGCTTTCTTT. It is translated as CASSYTGQGDNTEAFF.

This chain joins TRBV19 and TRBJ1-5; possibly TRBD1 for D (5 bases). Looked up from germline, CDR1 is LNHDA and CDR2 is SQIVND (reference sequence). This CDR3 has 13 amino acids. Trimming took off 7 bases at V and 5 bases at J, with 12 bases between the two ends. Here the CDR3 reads CASKGPEHQPQHF. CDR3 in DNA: TGTGCCAGTAAGGGGCCAGAACATCAGCCCCAGCATTTT.

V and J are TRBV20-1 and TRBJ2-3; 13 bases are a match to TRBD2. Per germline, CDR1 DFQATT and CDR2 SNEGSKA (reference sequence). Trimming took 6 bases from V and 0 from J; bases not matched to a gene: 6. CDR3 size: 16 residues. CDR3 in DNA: TGCAGTGCCTCCGGGACTAGCGGGGAAAGCACAGATACGCAGTATTTT. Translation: CSASGTSGESTDTQYF.

The CDR3: CASSLGGRVDEQFF. CDR3 nucleotide sequence: TGTGCCAGCAGCTTAGGAGGCCGAGTGGATGAGCAGTTCTTC. The chain uses TRBV7-9 and TRBJ2-1; D gene ambiguous. Per germline, CDR1 SEHNR and CDR2 FQNEAQ (reference sequence). With 1 base removed from V and 8 bases from J, the gap between germline ends came to 12 bases. The CDR3 has 14 residues.

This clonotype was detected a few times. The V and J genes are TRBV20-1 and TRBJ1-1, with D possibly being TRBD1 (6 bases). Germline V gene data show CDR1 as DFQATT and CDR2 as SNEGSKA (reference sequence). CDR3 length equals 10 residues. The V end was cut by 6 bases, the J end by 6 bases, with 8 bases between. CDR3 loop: CSAEGAEAFF. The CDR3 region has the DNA TGCAGTGCCGAGGGGGCTGAAGCTTTCTTT.

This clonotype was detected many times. In DNA form, the CDR3 reads TGTGCCAGCAGCAGGGGGGCTAGCGGGAGAAATGAGCAGTTCTTC. Translation: CASSRGASGRNEQFF. The chain links TRBV6-1 to TRBJ2-1, with 10 bases that match TRBD2. CDR3 length: 15 amino acids. Germline CDR1 reads MNHNS; CDR2 reads SASEGT. J was trimmed by 7 bases and V by 6 bases; bases with no gene match: 9.

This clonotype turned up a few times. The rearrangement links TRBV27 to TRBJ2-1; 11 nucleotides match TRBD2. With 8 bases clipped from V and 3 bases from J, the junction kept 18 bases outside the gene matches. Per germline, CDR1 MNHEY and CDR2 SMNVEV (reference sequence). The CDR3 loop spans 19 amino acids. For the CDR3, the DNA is TGTGCCAGCGGGACGGTGAAAGGACTCGGACTAGCGGGCTACAATGAGCAGTTCTTC. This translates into CASGTVKGLGLAGYNEQFF.

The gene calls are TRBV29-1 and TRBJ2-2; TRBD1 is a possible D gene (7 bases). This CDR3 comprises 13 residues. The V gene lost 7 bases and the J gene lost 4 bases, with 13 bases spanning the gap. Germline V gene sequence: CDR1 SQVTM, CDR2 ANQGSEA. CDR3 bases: TGCAGCGCCGATCAGGGGGGCACCGGGGAGCTGTTTTTT. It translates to CSADQGGTGELFF.

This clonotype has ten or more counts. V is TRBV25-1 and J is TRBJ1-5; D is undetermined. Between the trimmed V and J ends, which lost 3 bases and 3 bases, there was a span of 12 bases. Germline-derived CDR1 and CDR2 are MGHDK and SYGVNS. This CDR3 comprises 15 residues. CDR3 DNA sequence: TGTGCCAGCAGTGATTCCAAGTTTACCAATCAGCCCCAGCATTTT. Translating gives CASSDSKFTNQPQHF.

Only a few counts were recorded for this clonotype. The DNA of the CDR3 is TGCAGTGCTAGGCCCCCGGGGACGAACACCGGGGAGCTGTTTTTT. Its protein is CSARPPGTNTGELFF. V gene TRBV20-1 combines with J gene TRBJ2-2; weak D call: TRBD2 (5 bases). This CDR3 contains 15 residues. Between the trimmed V and J ends, which lost 3 bases and 0 bases, there was a span of 11 bases. In germline, CDR1 is DFQATT, CDR2 SNEGSKA (reference sequence).

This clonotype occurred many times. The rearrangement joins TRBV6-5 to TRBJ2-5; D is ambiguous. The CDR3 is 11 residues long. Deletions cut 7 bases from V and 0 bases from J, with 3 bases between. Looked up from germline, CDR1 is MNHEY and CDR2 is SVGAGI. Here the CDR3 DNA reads TGTGCCAGCATCCACCAAGAGACCCAGTACTTC. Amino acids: CASIHQETQYF.

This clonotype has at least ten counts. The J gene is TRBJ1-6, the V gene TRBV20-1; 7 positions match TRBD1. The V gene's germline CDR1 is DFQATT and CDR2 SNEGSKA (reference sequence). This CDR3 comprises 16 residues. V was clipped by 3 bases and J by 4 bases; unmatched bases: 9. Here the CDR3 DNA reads TGCAGTGCTAGGTCCCTGGGACAGACTTATAATTCACCCCTCCACTTT. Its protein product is CSARSLGQTYNSPLHF.